This T cell receptor beta chain came from a study of cytomegalovirus exposure and HLA in healthy donors. Trimming removed 0 bases from V and 3 bases from J; junction bases left unmatched: 8. Germline V lookup: CDR1 LGHNA, CDR2 YNFKEQ. This CDR3 region has 16 residues. The table came from immunoSEQ multiplex PCR; TCRdb's copy has only in-frame clones and leaves some out. The sample records approximately 160,000 clones, about 86% being singletons. J is TRBJ2-7 and V is TRBV4-2; 7 bases are shared with TRBD2. The sequence was obtained from a woman aged 25 to 45 in good health and CMV-seronegative. The sequenced sample was PBMCs. CDR3 sequence reads: CASSQDQRLAVYEQYF. The CDR3 region has the DNA TGTGCCAGCAGCCAAGATCAACGGCTAGCGGTCTACGAGCAGTACTTC.